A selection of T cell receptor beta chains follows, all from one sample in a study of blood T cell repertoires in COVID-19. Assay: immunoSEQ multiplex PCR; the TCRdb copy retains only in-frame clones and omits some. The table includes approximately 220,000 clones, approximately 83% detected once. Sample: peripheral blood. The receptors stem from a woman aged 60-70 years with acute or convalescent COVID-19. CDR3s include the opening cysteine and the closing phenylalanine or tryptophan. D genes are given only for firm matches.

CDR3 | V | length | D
CASSLEYFGWTGRVTDTQYF | TRBV11-2 | 20 | -
CATSSVTGVEAFF | TRBV15 | 13 | -
CASSYSGGGTDTQYF | TRBV11-2 | 15 | TRBD2
CASSFRDNTEAFF | TRBV12-3/TRBV12-4 | 13 | -
CAWSVSSGGAEQPQHF | TRBV30 | 16 | TRBD1
CASSQGGGAGETQYF | TRBV3-1/TRBV3-2 | 15 | -
CASSEGAGYPRTEAFF | TRBV6-1 | 16 | -
CASSHRDRGEAFF | TRBV3-1/TRBV3-2 | 13 | TRBD1
CASSLDGTRKRGLYEQYF | TRBV5-4 | 18 | -
CASSIPGGRSTEAFF | TRBV19 | 15 | -
CASASRLGENEQFF | TRBV5-1 | 14 | -
CASSAPSGGQHEQFF | TRBV9 | 15 | -
CASSYWTDSYGYTF | TRBV6-2/TRBV6-3 | 14 | -
CASSGGQGRSYNSPLHF | TRBV6-1 | 17 | TRBD1
CASSLGLSATNEKLFF | TRBV7-9 | 16 | -
CASSDRYRASGNTIYF | TRBV21-1 | 16 | -
CASSQGDRGLQETQYF | TRBV4-1 | 16 | TRBD1
CASSLGVGAYEQYF | TRBV5-1 | 14 | -